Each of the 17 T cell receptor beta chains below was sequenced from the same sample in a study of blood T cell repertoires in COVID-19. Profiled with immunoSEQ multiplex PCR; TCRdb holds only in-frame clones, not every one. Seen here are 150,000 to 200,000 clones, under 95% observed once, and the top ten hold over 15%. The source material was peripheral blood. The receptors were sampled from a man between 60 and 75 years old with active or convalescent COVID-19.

CDR3 DNA sequence: TGTGCCAGCGACAGGGGCCTAAATCAGCCCCAGCATTTT. Protein product: CASDRGLNQPQHF. J is TRBJ1-5 and V is TRBV6-6; 8 nucleotides match TRBD1. The germline gives CDR1 MNHNY, CDR2 SVGAGI (reference sequence). CDR3 length equals 13 residues. The trim removed 8 bases at V and 4 bases at J, leaving 4 bases unmatched.

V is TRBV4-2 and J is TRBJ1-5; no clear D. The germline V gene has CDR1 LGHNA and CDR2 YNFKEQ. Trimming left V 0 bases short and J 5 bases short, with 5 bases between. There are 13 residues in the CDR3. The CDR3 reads CASSQDQYQPQHF. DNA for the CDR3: TGTGCCAGCAGCCAAGATCAGTATCAGCCCCAGCATTTT.

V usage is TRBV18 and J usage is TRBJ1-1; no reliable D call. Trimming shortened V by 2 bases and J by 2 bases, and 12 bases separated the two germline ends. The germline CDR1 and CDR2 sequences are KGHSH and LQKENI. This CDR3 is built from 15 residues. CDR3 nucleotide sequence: TGTGCCAGCTCACCATTTGAGGGAAGAAACACTGAAGCTTTCTTT. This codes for CASSPFEGRNTEAFF.

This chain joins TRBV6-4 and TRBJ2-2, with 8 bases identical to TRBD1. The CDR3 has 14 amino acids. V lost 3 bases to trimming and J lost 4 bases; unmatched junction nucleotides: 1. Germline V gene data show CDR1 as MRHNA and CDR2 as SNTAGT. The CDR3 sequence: CASSEQGVTGELFF. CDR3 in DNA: TGTGCCAGCAGTGAACAGGGGGTCACCGGGGAGCTGTTTTTT.

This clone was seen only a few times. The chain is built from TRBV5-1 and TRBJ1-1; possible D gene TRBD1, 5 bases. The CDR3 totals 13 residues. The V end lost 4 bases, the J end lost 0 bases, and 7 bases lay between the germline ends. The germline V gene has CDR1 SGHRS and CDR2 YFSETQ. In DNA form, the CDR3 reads TGCGCCAGCAGCCTGACAGTGAACACTGAAGCTTTCTTT. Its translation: CASSLTVNTEAFF.

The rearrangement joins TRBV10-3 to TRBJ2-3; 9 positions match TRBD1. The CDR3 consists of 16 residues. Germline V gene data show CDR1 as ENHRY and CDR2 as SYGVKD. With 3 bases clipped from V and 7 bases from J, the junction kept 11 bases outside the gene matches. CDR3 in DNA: TGTGCCATCAGTGACCCTAAGGCGGGACAGGGCCATACGCAGTATTTT. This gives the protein CAISDPKAGQGHTQYF.

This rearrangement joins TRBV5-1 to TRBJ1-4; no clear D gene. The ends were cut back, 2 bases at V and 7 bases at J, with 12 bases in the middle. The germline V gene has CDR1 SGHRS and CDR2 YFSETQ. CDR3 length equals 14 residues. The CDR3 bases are TGCGCCAGCAGCTTATCCCCGGGAGCTGAAAAACTGTTTTTT. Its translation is CASSLSPGAEKLFF.

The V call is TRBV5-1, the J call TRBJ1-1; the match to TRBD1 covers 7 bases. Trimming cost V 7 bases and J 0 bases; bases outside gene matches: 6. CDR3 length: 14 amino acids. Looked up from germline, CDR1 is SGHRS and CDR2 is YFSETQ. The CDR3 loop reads CASSRGQVNTEAFF. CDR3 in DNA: TGCGCCAGCTCCCGAGGACAGGTGAACACTGAAGCTTTCTTT.

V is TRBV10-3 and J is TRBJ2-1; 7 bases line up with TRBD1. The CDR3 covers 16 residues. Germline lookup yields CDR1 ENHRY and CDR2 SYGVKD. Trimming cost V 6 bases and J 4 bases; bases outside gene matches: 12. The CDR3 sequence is CAISITGTANYNEQFF. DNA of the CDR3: TGTGCCATCAGCATAACCGGGACAGCGAATTACAATGAGCAGTTCTTC.

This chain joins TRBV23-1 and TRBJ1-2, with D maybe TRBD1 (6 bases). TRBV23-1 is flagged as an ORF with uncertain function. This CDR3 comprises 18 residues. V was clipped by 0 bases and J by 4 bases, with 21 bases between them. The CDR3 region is CASSQSGAGEVSLYGYTF. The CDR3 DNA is TGCGCCAGCAGTCAATCGGGGGCAGGGGAAGTATCGCTCTATGGCTACACCTTC.

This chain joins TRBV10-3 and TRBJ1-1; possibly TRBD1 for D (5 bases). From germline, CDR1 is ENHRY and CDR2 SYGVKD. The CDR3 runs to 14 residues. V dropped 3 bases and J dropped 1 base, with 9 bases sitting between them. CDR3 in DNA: TGTGCCATCAGTGAATGGGGCACGAACACTGAAGCTTTCTTT. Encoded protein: CAISEWGTNTEAFF.

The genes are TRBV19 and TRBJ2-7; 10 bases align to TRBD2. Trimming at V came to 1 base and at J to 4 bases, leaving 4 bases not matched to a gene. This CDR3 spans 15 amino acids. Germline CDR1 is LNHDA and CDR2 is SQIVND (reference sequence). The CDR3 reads CASSIVSGRGYEQYF. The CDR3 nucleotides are TGTGCCAGTAGTATAGTCAGCGGGAGGGGGTACGAGCAGTACTTC.

For the CDR3, the DNA is TGTGCCAGCAGCACGAGTCAGGGGGGCGGCTACACCTTC. It is translated as CASSTSQGGGYTF. The rearrangement joins TRBV7-9 to TRBJ1-2; 7 bases are a match to TRBD1. V trimming: 5 bases; J trimming: 8 bases; junction bases outside the gene matches: 8. There are 13 residues in the CDR3. Germline CDR1 is SEHNR and CDR2 is FQNEAQ (reference sequence).

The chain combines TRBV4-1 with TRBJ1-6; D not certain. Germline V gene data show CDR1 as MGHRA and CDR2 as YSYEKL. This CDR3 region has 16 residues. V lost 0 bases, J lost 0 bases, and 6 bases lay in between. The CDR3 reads CASSQESISYNSPLHF. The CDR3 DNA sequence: TGCGCCAGCAGCCAAGAGAGTATCTCCTATAATTCACCCCTCCACTTT.

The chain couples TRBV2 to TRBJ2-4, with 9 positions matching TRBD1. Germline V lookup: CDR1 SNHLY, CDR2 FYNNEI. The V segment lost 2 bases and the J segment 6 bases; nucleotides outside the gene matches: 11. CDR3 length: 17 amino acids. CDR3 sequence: CASSESGTGGWRNIQYF. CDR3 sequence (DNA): TGTGCCAGCAGTGAATCGGGAACAGGGGGCTGGAGAAACATTCAGTACTTC.

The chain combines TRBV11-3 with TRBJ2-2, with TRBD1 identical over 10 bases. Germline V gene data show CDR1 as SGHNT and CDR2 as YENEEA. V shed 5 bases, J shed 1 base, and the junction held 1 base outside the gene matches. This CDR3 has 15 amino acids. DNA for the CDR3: TGTGCCAGCAGCCGGGACAGGGGGAACACCGGGGAGCTGTTTTTT. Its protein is CASSRDRGNTGELFF. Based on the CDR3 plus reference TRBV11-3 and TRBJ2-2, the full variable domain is EAGVVQSPRYKIIEKKQPVAFWCNPISGHNTLYWYLQNLGQGPELLIRYENEEAVDDSQLPKDRFSAERLKGVDSTLKIQPAELGDSAVYLCASSRDRGNTGELFFGEGSRLTVL.

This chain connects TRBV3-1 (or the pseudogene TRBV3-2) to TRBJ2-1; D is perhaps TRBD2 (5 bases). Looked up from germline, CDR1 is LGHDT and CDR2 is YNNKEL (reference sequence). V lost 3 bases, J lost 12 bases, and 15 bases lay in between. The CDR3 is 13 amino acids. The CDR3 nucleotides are TGTGCCAGCAGCCATCGCCCGGGGTCGGGGCAGTTCTTC. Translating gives CASSHRPGSGQFF.